This T cell receptor beta chain was recorded in a study of blood T cell repertoires in COVID-19 (dated by TCRdb to about 2020). About the full investigation: Samples covering the acute and convalescent phases of COVID-19 were provided by collaborators in the United States, Italy and Spain. The prospective study material was composed of cDNA or gDNA derived from T cells, B-cell-depleted T cells, or PBMCs. Subjects who had been exposed to COVID-19, were actively infected with it, or had recovered from it provided the deeply sampled blood TCRbeta repertoires that made up the dataset. The repertoires were made available in a free public database intended to serve as a resource for research on the immune response to SARS-CoV-2. Samples came from the ongoing ImmuneRACE study (first 160 participants) plus 1,254 subjects from 6 global collaborators. A de-identified subject ID, COVID-19 status, age in years and sex were almost always included in the sample metadata. HLA class I and class II types, where available, came from metadata supplied by the sample provider rather than from assay-based typing. What the research found in general, with its limitations: The quantity of clinical and demographic metadata differed by source and by participant and was supplied without curation.

Details on this clone: Its antigen has not been determined. The input lacks base qualities; no much larger clone sits a single base away.

Whole blood was collected in K2EDTA tubes by collaborating institutions according to the institutions' own protocols. For TCRbeta analysis, collaborators shipped samples in one of three forms: frozen whole blood, isolated PBMCs, or DNA extracted from either of those sample types. The immunoSEQ Assay, a bias-controlled multiplex PCR, was used to amplify TCRbeta CDR3 regions from genomic DNA. Per the original workflow: The number of nucleated cells in each sample was estimated by amplification of reference gene primers within the assay. To quantify the absolute abundance of each unique TCRbeta CDR3 rearrangement, sequence reads were collapsed and filtered. For each sample, productive Simpson clonality was calculated as the square root of Simpson's diversity index over productive rearrangements. TCRdb took this table from immuneACCESS and kept in-frame rearrangements with V and J called. Such tables lack part of the clones; where checked against another copy, unresolved V genes explain under half of the gap, and the rest is unexplained. V and J calls and clone size come straight from that table; D and trimming were deduced from the DNA. In this sample the table shows around 230,000 clones, roughly 80% of which occur a single time. The ten largest clonotypes hold approximately 7.9% of the sample.

This TCR was recovered from a woman at least 80 years old with acute or convalescent COVID-19. Sequencing was carried out using peripheral blood.

The bases are TGCGCCAGCAGGGCCGGGACAGGGGCAGATTTATCCTACAATGAGCAGTTCTTC. The translation is CASRAGTGADLSYNEQFF. The chain is assembled from TRBV5-1 and TRBJ2-1; 10 central nucleotides agree with TRBD1. Based on the germline V gene, the CDR1 and CDR2 sequences are SGHRS and YFSETQ. Compared with germline, V lacks 5 bases and J lacks 1 base; bases without a gene match: 12. The CDR3 goes from the cysteine to the phenylalanine over 18 residues. Only the CDR3 DNA stays, 54 bases, in frame from base 1.